Shown below are 15 T cell receptor beta chains from a single sample sequenced in a study of human T cells and chemical hapten exposure. MiXCR was run by TCRdb on the RACE reads, yielding one entry per CDR3 protein. The sample contains 95,000 to 150,000 distinct CDR3 sequences, roughly an eighth of which appear only once. The time point was: patch test 1, 2 weeks after DPC sensitization. As for treatment: therapeutic diphenylcyclopropenone sensitization with weekly scalp DPC. The sample here was whole blood, taken in connection with sensitization to the hapten diphenylcyclopropenone (DPC). Every receptor here comes from a man aged 18 to 29 with alopecia areata. Some clones in this sample may be carry-over from other donors' samples.

Many counts were recorded for this clonotype. This rearrangement joins TRBV12-3 or TRBV12-4 to TRBJ2-5, with 9 bases fitting TRBD2. V gave up 6 bases and J gave up 1 base; unmatched junction bases: 9. The CDR3 is 16 residues long. The chain's CDR3 is CASSLFSGGLQETQYF. The CDR3 DNA reads TGTGCCAGCAGCCTCTTTAGCGGGGGCCTCCAAGAGACCCAGTACTTC.

The V call is TRBV13, the J call TRBJ2-1; D perhaps matches TRBD2 (6 bases). Germline V CDR1 and CDR2: PRHDT, FYEKMQ (reference sequence). The CDR3 totals 14 residues. V lost 5 bases and J 9 bases, leaving 17 bases between the germline ends. CDR3 sequence (DNA): TGTGCCAGCAGCCCCATAAGACTAGACGGTGAGCAGTTCTTC. Its translation: CASSPIRLDGEQFF.

In this sample, this clonotype turned up a few times. The rearrangement joins TRBV10-3 to TRBJ2-5, with D possibly being TRBD1 (6 bases). Germline V lookup: CDR1 ENHRY, CDR2 SYGVKD. The CDR3 extends over 13 amino acids. Trimming took off 2 bases at V and 5 bases at J, with 9 bases between the two ends. As DNA, the CDR3 is TGTGCCATCAGTGAGAGGACAGAGGAGACCCAGTACTTC. Protein: CAISERTEETQYF.

This clonotype was observed a few times. The chain couples TRBV20-1 to TRBJ1-4; unclear D gene. Germline lookup yields CDR1 DFQATT and CDR2 SNEGSKA (reference sequence). Trimming removed 1 base at V and 7 bases at J, with 10 bases between. The CDR3 has 13 residues. CDR3 sequence (DNA): TGCAGTGCTAGAGGCCGGATGAGTGAAAAACTGTTTTTT. It yields the protein CSARGRMSEKLFF.

This clonotype was seen more than once but under ten times. V usage is TRBV21-1 and J usage is TRBJ1-3; the listed D gene, TRBD1, was not tested against the DNA. TRBV21-1 represents a pseudogene. The CDR3 is made up of 15 amino acids. The CDR3 region has the DNA TGTGCCAGCAGCAAGGACAGGGGCTCTGGAAACACCATATATTTT. It encodes CASSKDRGSGNTIYF.

The table lists this clonotype with a few counts. The chain carries TRBV7-3 and TRBJ1-6; unclear D gene. Per the germline V gene, CDR1 is SGHTA and CDR2 is FQGTGA. The CDR3 has 13 residues. The V and J ends lost 2 bases and 5 bases respectively, with 4 bases between them. The CDR3 DNA reads TGTGCCAGCAGCTTATCCCATAATTCACCCCTCCACTTT. Protein product: CASSLSHNSPLHF.

This chain links TRBV28 with TRBJ2-1; a possible D gene is TRBD1 (5 bases). The CDR3 is 14 amino acids. The germline CDR1 and CDR2 sequences are MDHEN and SYDVKM. V dropped 10 bases and J dropped 1 base, with 14 bases sitting between them. The chain's CDR3 is CATVPTGSYNEQFF. The CDR3, as DNA: TGTGCCACCGTACCAACAGGATCCTACAATGAGCAGTTCTTC.

This clonotype was picked up a small number of times. J is TRBJ1-5 and V is TRBV28, with 8 bases identical to TRBD1. The V segment lost 5 bases and the J segment 6 bases; nucleotides outside the gene matches: 12. The CDR3 is made up of 16 amino acids. Germline V CDR1 and CDR2: MDHEN, SYDVKM. The chain's CDR3 is CASSILRQGISQPQHF. CDR3 nucleotide sequence: TGTGCCAGCAGTATACTCCGACAGGGGATAAGTCAGCCCCAGCATTTT.

This clonotype was observed at least ten times. V gene TRBV14 combines with J gene TRBJ2-3; D gene unclear. Germline V lookup: CDR1 SGHDN, CDR2 FVKESK. The CDR3 spans 12 residues. The V gene lost 1 base and the J gene lost 6 bases, with 5 bases spanning the gap. The chain's CDR3 is CASSQGADTQYF. CDR3 DNA: TGTGCCAGCAGCCAAGGGGCCGATACGCAGTATTTT.

The chain combines TRBV7-3 with TRBJ2-5, with D possibly being TRBD1 (5 bases). This CDR3 spans 13 amino acids. V lost 5 bases to trimming and J lost 4 bases, with 11 bases between them. In germline, CDR1 is SGHTA, CDR2 FQGTGA. The CDR3 here is CASSGALGETQYF. CDR3 DNA sequence: TGTGCCAGCAGCGGGGCTTTAGGAGAGACCCAGTACTTC.

This clonotype was picked up a small number of times. The V gene is TRBV24-1, the J gene TRBJ2-3; TRBD2 agrees at 9 bases. Looked up from germline, CDR1 is KGHDR and CDR2 is SFDVKD. Trimming removed 4 bases from V and 1 base from J; junction bases left unmatched: 2. The CDR3 has 15 amino acids. The CDR3 sequence is CATSDPSGGTDTQYF. CDR3 DNA sequence: TGTGCCACCAGTGACCCTAGCGGGGGCACAGATACGCAGTATTTT.

This clonotype was recorded many times. The rearrangement links TRBV7-3 to TRBJ2-5; tentatively, D is TRBD2 (6 bases). CDR1 SGHTA and CDR2 FQGTGA come from the germline V gene. Trimming cost V 1 base and J 3 bases, with 12 bases left between them. The CDR3 is 15 amino acids. The CDR3 DNA reads TGTGCCAGCAGCTTAAACGGGGGACCCGAAGAGACCCAGTACTTC. Translating gives CASSLNGGPEETQYF.

The chain links TRBV12-2 to TRBJ2-5. TRBV12-2 is reported as a pseudogene. The CDR3 totals 14 residues. CDR3 amino acids: CASRLRYLPGTQYF. CDR3 sequence (DNA): TGTGCAAGTCGCTTAAGATACCTACCAGGGACCCAGTACTTC.

This clonotype was found many times. The CDR3 DNA follows: TGTGCCAGCAGCCCGCAGGGGGCGGATGAGCAGTTCTTC. This codes for CASSPQGADEQFF. The chain carries TRBV7-3 and TRBJ2-1; 8 positions agree with TRBD1. J was trimmed by 8 bases and V by 5 bases; bases with no gene match: 5. Germline CDR1 SGHTA, CDR2 FQGTGA. CDR3 length equals 13 residues.

This clonotype was observed a few times. This chain uses TRBV5-1 with TRBJ1-2; 12 nucleotides align to TRBD1. From germline, CDR1 is SGHRS and CDR2 YFSETQ. The ends lost 4 bases at V and 6 bases at J; junction bases unmatched: 10. The CDR3 runs 16 residues. The CDR3 DNA follows: TGCGCCAGCAGCCGGGGGACAGGGGGCGAAGTGGATGGCTACACCTTC. The encoded protein is CASSRGTGGEVDGYTF.